Sequencing of this T cell receptor beta chain was carried out in a study of OX40 agonist ivuxolimab in advanced cancers. Study at large: Patients receiving dose escalation had hepatocellular carcinoma, melanoma, renal cell or head and neck cancer.

V was cut by 4 bases and J by 4 bases, with 17 bases left in between. CDR1 is SGHNT, CDR2 YENEEA, per germline. The CDR3 runs to 16 residues. Profiling relied on immunoSEQ multiplex PCR, and the TCRdb table lists in-frame clones only, not all of them. The sample has about 48,000 clones; over 75% are singletons. This clone is a singleton in its sample. The antigen is unknown. Prior autoimmune disease or systemic immunosuppression barred patients. Blood sampling took place at baseline, cycle 4 day 1, and cycle 7 day 1. Study findings and constraints: Mean expanded clone counts were higher in CD8+ than CD4+ T cells.

This TCR was recovered from an adult with an advanced solid tumor such as melanoma, head and neck, liver or kidney cancer. The sequences come from CD4+ or CD8+ T cells sorted from blood, collected in a trial of the OX40 agonist ivuxolimab. The chain employs TRBV11-3 and TRBJ2-1; no clear D. CDR3: CASSSRTASDYNEQFF. In DNA, the CDR3 is TGTGCCAGCAGCTCCCGGACCGCGAGCGATTACAATGAGCAGTTCTTC.